This T cell receptor beta chain came from a study of cytomegalovirus exposure and HLA in healthy donors. The germline V gene encodes CDR1 LGHNA and CDR2 YNFKEQ. This CDR3 spans 16 amino acids. V lost 1 base to trimming and J lost 1 base; unmatched junction nucleotides: 5. Study-level points and caveats: In vitro experiments confirmed that a few CMV-associated chains were specific for CMV antigens. Later analysis identified 17,000 or so TCR beta sequences associated with HLA alleles, using a false discovery rate threshold of 0.05. The study recorded 160 or so TCR beta chains that were cytomegalovirus-associated. Presence/absence analyses took donor sequencing depth as roughly uniform.

A remark on this clone: The antigen remains unidentified.

The PCR was carried out with 60 Vbeta primers and 13 Jbeta primers. Assay used: immunoSEQ multiplex PCR; TCRdb lists only in-frame clones, some missing. The sample yields some 48,000 clones, of which the top ten take up under 2.5%. The sample taken for sequencing was PBMCs. This sequence joins TRBV4-2 and TRBJ1-1; TRBD1 agrees at 8 bases. This sequence was found in a woman in her thirties or forties in good health and CMV-seronegative. Written as DNA, the CDR3 is TGTGCCAGCAGCCAAGCATCCGGGACAGGGAACACTGAAGCTTTCTTT. Translation: CASSQASGTGNTEAFF.